These T cell receptor beta chains were read from a single sample in a study of blood T cell repertoires in COVID-19. Produced via immunoSEQ multiplex PCR; TCRdb's table is partial and in-frame only. The table shows 250,000 to 350,000 clones, with about 90% occurring only once. Sequenced material: peripheral blood. These receptors all stem from a young woman who had recovered from COVID-19. Each CDR3 is given with its conserved first and last residue. D genes are given only for firm matches. A row's size may be missing; if present it is once, few, many or a size class.

v_call	clone_size	d_call	j_call	cdr3_nt	cdr3_aa
TRBV12-5	-	-	TRBJ1-4	TGTGCTAGTGGGGGCCAGCTAAATGAAAAACTGTTTTTT	CASGGQLNEKLFF
TRBV24-1	-	-	TRBJ2-5	TGTGCCACCAGCGGAGAAAACCAAGAGACCCAGTACTTC	CATSGENQETQYF
TRBV10-3	-	-	TRBJ2-7	TGTGCCATCAGTGAGATCCACTACGAGCAGTACTTC	CAISEIHYEQYF
TRBV5-1	-	-	TRBJ2-1	TGCGCCAGCAGCTTACGGCGGGACGCAGATGAGCAGTTCTTC	CASSLRRDADEQFF
TRBV19	-	TRBD1	TRBJ1-1	TGTGCCAGTAGTCCAACCCCGACAGGGAGGAGCACTGAAGCTTTCTTT	CASSPTPTGRSTEAFF
TRBV2	-	-	TRBJ2-5	TGTGCCAGCAGAGATTATAGTGCTAGATCTTGGGAGACCCAGTACTTC	CASRDYSARSWETQYF
TRBV5-1	once	TRBD1	TRBJ2-7	TGCGCCAGCAGCTTGGGGGGACAGGGGGCCTACGAGCAGTACTTC	CASSLGGQGAYEQYF
TRBV6-1	-	TRBD1	TRBJ2-7	TGTGCCAGCAGTGAAGTTTGGACAGGGGACTACGAGCAGTACTTC	CASSEVWTGDYEQYF
TRBV27	-	-	TRBJ1-3	TGTGCCAGCAGTCTTGGGGCTCCGATCTCTGGAAACACCATATATTTT	CASSLGAPISGNTIYF
TRBV18	few	TRBD2	TRBJ2-3	TGTGCCAGCTCACCCGGGACTAGCGGGAGCACAGATACGCAGTATTTT	CASSPGTSGSTDTQYF
TRBV9	-	TRBD1	TRBJ1-1	TGTGCCAGCAGCGGGACTGGACAGGGCGGGGGTGAAGCTTTCTTT	CASSGTGQGGGEAFF
TRBV10-3	-	-	TRBJ1-1	TGTGCCACCCGGGACGGAGGGTTGAACACTGAAGCTTTCTTT	CATRDGGLNTEAFF
TRBV6-5	-	TRBD1	TRBJ1-1	TGTGCCAGCAGTTCATCTCGGACAGGGCGGAAGGCTGAAGCTTTCTTT	CASSSSRTGRKAEAFF
TRBV30	-	-	TRBJ2-1	TGTGCCTCGCAGCGTGACTTATACAATGAGCAGTTCTTC	CASQRDLYNEQFF
TRBV24-1	-	-	TRBJ1-1	TGTGCCACCAGTGATTACTCGGACAGTGGGGGCGAAGAAGCTTTCTTT	CATSDYSDSGGEEAFF
TRBV7-6	few	-	TRBJ2-7	TGTGCCAGCAGCTTGGGCTGGGGGGTTAGCTCCTACGAGCAGTACTTC	CASSLGWGVSSYEQYF
TRBV29-1	-	-	TRBJ2-3	TGCAGCGTTGATCCTAGCTACACAGATACGCAGTATTTT	CSVDPSYTDTQYF
TRBV6-2/TRBV6-3	many	TRBD1	TRBJ2-2	TGTGCCAGCAGTTACTCGGACAGGGACACCGGGGAGCTGTTTTTT	CASSYSDRDTGELFF
TRBV4-1	-	-	TRBJ1-1	TGCGCCAGCAGCCCCCCCCGGTATCAGGGGTTGAACTCTGAAGCTTTCTTT	CASSPPRYQGLNSEAFF
TRBV5-6	-	TRBD2	TRBJ2-7	TGTGCCAGCAGCGCGGGACTAGCGGGAGGCCTCTTTTCCTACGAGCAGTACTTC	CASSAGLAGGLFSYEQYF
TRBV4-3	-	TRBD1	TRBJ1-2	TGCGCCAGCAGCCAAGCTTTTAACCTCGGGACAGTCAACTATGGCTACACCTTC	CASSQAFNLGTVNYGYTF
TRBV19	once	TRBD2	TRBJ2-4	TGTGCCAGTAGTATAGAACTAGCGGGAGAAAACATTCAGTACTTC	CASSIELAGENIQYF